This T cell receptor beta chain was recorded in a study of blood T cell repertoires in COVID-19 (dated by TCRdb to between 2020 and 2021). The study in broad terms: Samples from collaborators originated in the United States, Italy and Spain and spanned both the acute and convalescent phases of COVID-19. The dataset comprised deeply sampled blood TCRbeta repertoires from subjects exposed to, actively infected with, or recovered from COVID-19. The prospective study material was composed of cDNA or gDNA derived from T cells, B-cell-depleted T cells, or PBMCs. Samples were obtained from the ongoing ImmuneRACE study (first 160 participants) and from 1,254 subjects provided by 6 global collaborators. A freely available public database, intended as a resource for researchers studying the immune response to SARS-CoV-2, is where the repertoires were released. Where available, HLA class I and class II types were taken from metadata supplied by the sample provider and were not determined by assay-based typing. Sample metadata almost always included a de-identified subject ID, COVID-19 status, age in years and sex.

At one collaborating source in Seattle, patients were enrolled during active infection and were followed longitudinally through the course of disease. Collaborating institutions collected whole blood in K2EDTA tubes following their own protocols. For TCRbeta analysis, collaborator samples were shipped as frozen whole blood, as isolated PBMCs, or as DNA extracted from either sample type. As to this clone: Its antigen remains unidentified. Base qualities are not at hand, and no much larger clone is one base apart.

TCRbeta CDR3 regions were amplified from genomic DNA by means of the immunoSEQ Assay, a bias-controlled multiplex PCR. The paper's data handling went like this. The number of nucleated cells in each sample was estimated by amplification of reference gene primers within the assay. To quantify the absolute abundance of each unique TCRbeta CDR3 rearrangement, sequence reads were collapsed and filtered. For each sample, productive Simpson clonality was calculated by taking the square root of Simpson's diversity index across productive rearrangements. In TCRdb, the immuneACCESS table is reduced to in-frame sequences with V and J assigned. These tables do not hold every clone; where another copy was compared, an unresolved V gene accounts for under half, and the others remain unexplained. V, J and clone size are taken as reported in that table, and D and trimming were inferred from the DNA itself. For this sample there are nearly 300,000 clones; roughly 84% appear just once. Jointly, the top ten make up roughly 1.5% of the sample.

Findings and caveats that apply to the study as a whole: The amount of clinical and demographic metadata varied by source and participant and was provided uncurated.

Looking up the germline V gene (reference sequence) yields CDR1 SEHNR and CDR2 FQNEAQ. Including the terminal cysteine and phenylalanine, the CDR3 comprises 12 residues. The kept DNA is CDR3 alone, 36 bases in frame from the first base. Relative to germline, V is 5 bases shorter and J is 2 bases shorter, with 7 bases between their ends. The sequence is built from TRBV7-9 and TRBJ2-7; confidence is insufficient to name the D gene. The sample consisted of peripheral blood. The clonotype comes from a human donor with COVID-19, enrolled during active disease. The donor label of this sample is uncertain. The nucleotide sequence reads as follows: TGTGCCAGCAGCCCCCGTACCTACGAGCAGTACTTC. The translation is CASSPRTYEQYF.